A single sample is the source of the 26 T cell receptor beta chains below, sequenced in a study of CD8 T cells in Susac syndrome. With random hexamers, reverse transcription was performed on 0.5 to 1 ug of RNA. TCRdb processed the immunoSEQ multiplex PCR reads anew with MiXCR; each CDR3 protein has one entry. The table lists around 150,000 distinct CDR3 sequences, around 94% of them singletons. The source material was CD4+ T cells from PBMCs. These receptor sequences come from a human donor in good health.

This sequence joins TRBV7-2 and TRBJ1-6; no clear D. V was shortened by 3 bases and J by 5 bases, with 14 bases between the two germline ends. CDR1 and CDR2 from the germline V gene are SGHTA and FQGNSA. This CDR3 contains 16 residues. The CDR3 DNA is TGTGCCAGCAGCTTCCAGCCACCGAAGGATAATTCACCCCTCCACTTT. Translation gives CASSFQPPKDNSPLHF.

This clonotype was recorded once. The rearrangement uses TRBV13 and TRBJ2-1; unclear D gene. Germline-derived CDR1 and CDR2 are PRHDT and FYEKMQ (reference sequence). The V and J ends lost 3 bases and 8 bases respectively, with 23 bases between them. The CDR3 is 17 residues long. CDR3: CASSFKFSTHRMYEQFF. CDR3 in DNA: TGTGCCAGCAGCTTTAAATTCTCGACTCACCGGATGTATGAGCAGTTCTTC.

This chain joins TRBV7-2 and TRBJ2-7, with 9 bases lining up with TRBD1. Trimming removed 5 bases from V and 4 bases from J; junction bases left unmatched: 6. CDR3 size: 14 residues. Germline V gene sequence: CDR1 SGHTA, CDR2 FQGNSA. The CDR3 protein is CASSGRQGEYEQYF. In DNA, the CDR3 is TGTGCCAGCAGCGGGCGACAGGGGGAGTACGAGCAGTACTTC.

This chain connects TRBV9 to TRBJ2-5; TRBD1 is a possible D gene (5 bases). Trimming took off 2 bases at V and 1 base at J, with 21 bases between the two ends. CDR1 SGDLS and CDR2 YYNGEE come from the germline V gene. The CDR3 has 18 amino acids. The CDR3 loop reads CASSVGSLGANTQETQYF. The CDR3 region has the DNA TGTGCCAGCAGCGTGGGCTCCCTAGGGGCTAACACCCAAGAGACCCAGTACTTC. The variable domain in full, completed from reference TRBV9 and TRBJ2-5, reads DSGVTQTPKHLITATGQRVTLRCSPRSGDLSVYWYQQSLDQGLQFLIQYYNGEERAKGNILERFSAQQFPDLHSELNLSSLELGDSALYFCASSVGSLGANTQETQYFGPGTRLLVL.

The chain joins TRBV25-1 to TRBJ1-2, with TRBD1 matching over 8 bases. V lost 1 base to trimming and J lost 4 bases; unmatched junction nucleotides: 2. CDR1 MGHDK and CDR2 SYGVNS come from the germline V gene. CDR3 length: 14 residues. The CDR3 sequence is CASSELDRGYGYTF. CDR3 nucleotides: TGTGCCAGCAGTGAATTAGACAGGGGCTATGGCTACACCTTC.

A single count supports this clonotype. This rearrangement joins TRBV14 to TRBJ1-5, with D perhaps matching TRBD1 (5 bases). CDR1 is SGHDN, CDR2 FVKESK, per germline. The CDR3 runs 13 residues. V was cut by 5 bases and J by 7 bases, with 12 bases left in between. The CDR3 loop reads CASSKGQLQPQHF. The DNA of the CDR3 is TGTGCCAGCAGCAAGGGGCAGTTACAGCCCCAGCATTTT.

The sample holds one count of this clonotype. The genes are TRBV7-3 and TRBJ2-5; tentative D call: TRBD1 (5 bases). Trimming left V 4 bases short and J 10 bases short, with 16 bases between. The CDR3 is 13 amino acids. Germline values: CDR1 SGHTA, CDR2 FQGTGA. CDR3 sequence (DNA): TGTGCCAGCAGCTCCGCAGGGAACGATAACCAGTACTTC. Translating it yields CASSSAGNDNQYF.

This sequence joins TRBV9 and TRBJ1-6; D is unresolved. The CDR3 is 15 residues long. V lost 0 bases to trimming and J lost 9 bases, with 13 bases between them. Germline loops: CDR1 SGDLS, CDR2 YYNGEE. In DNA form, the CDR3 reads TGTGCCAGCAGCGTAGAGAGTGGGGTTCGTTCACCCCTCCACTTT. Translating it yields CASSVESGVRSPLHF.

This chain connects TRBV7-8 to TRBJ2-5, with 11 bases aligning to TRBD2. This CDR3 is 16 amino acids long. Per the germline V gene, CDR1 is SGHVS and CDR2 is FQNEAQ. J gave up 5 bases and V 3 bases, and 8 bases lay outside the gene matches. CDR3 loop: CASSLGSGGAGETQYF. The CDR3 DNA sequence: TGTGCCAGCAGCTTGGGTAGCGGGGGGGCCGGGGAGACCCAGTACTTC. Filled out from reference TRBV7-8 and TRBJ2-5, the complete variable domain reads GAGVSQSPRYKVAKRGQDVALRCDPISGHVSLFWYQQALGQGPEFLTYFQNEAQLDKSGLPSDRFFAERPEGSVSTLKIQRTQQEDSAVYLCASSLGSGGAGETQYFGPGTRLLVL.

The chain joins TRBV29-1 to TRBJ1-1; possible D gene TRBD1, 5 bases. In germline, CDR1 is SQVTM, CDR2 ANQGSEA. CDR3 length: 18 amino acids. The V end lost 6 bases, the J end lost 3 bases, and 29 bases lay between the germline ends. CDR3 in DNA: TGCAGCGTGGCCGGGACTTTACTTCCCATCCCAATGTACACTGAAGCTTTCTTT. Translation gives CSVAGTLLPIPMYTEAFF.

V usage is TRBV6-5 and J usage is TRBJ1-5, with D unresolved. This CDR3 contains 17 residues. Germline CDR1 and CDR2: MNHEY and SVGAGI. Trimming stripped 0 bases from V and 0 bases from J, with 12 bases between. The CDR3 coding sequence is TGTGCCAGCAGTTACTCGAAAGGGCACTTTAGCAATCAGCCCCAGCATTTT. Translating it yields CASSYSKGHFSNQPQHF.

V gene TRBV27 combines with J gene TRBJ1-3; TRBD1 might be the D (5 bases). CDR1 is MNHEY, CDR2 SMNVEV, per germline (reference sequence). The CDR3 is made up of 16 amino acids. V was shortened by 6 bases and J by 0 bases, with 15 bases between the two germline ends. The CDR3 here is CASSKLGGHSGNTIYF. The CDR3 DNA reads TGTGCCAGCAGCAAATTAGGCGGACACTCTGGAAACACCATATATTTT.

The rearrangement uses TRBV5-6 and TRBJ2-7; 11 bases fit TRBD1. Germline-derived CDR1 and CDR2 are SGHDT and YYEEEE. The CDR3 loop spans 14 amino acids. Germline trimming cut 3 bases from V and 4 bases from J; bases unmatched to any gene: 3. In nucleotides, the CDR3 is TGTGCCAGCAGCTGGGACAGGGGGAAGTACGAGCAGTACTTC. It specifies CASSWDRGKYEQYF.

V gene TRBV3-1 combines with J gene TRBJ1-2, with D unresolved. There are 11 residues in the CDR3. V lost 2 bases and J lost 6, with 4 bases in between. Germline-derived CDR1 and CDR2 are LGHDT and YNNKEL (reference sequence). This CDR3 is CASSQRHGYTF. In DNA, the CDR3 is TGTGCCAGCAGCCAACGCCATGGCTACACCTTC.

The chain's CDR3 is CASSLAGQGTGQPQHF. In DNA form, the CDR3 reads TGTGCCAGCAGCTTAGCGGGACAGGGGACGGGTCAGCCCCAGCATTTT. The V gene is TRBV7-2, the J gene TRBJ1-5; TRBD1 matches at 10 bases. CDR3 length: 16 residues. The trim removed 0 bases at V and 6 bases at J, leaving 5 bases unmatched. Germline V gene sequence: CDR1 SGHTA, CDR2 FQGNSA.

The CDR3 DNA follows: TGTGCCAGCAGCCCCCGGGACAGCCTCTACGAGCAGTACTTC. It specifies CASSPRDSLYEQYF. The rearrangement joins TRBV11-1 to TRBJ2-7, with TRBD1 matching over 7 bases. Looked up from germline, CDR1 is SGHAT and CDR2 is FQDESV (reference sequence). CDR3 length: 14 residues. With V trimmed by 5 bases and J by 3 bases, 7 bases remained unmatched.

The gene calls are TRBV29-1 and TRBJ1-1; TRBD1 agrees at 7 bases. CDR1 is SQVTM, CDR2 ANQGSEA, per germline. V gave up 5 bases and J gave up 11 bases; unmatched junction bases: 11. The CDR3 spans 12 residues. The CDR3 protein is CSVRQGNGFAFF. The CDR3 DNA is TGCAGCGTTCGACAGGGTAATGGTTTCGCTTTCTTT.

In this sample, this clonotype turned up once. The V call is TRBV20-1, the J call TRBJ2-1; 9 bases are shared with TRBD2. The CDR3 totals 13 residues. The V segment lost 3 bases and the J segment 7 bases; nucleotides outside the gene matches: 4. The germline V gene encodes CDR1 DFQATT and CDR2 SNEGSKA (reference sequence). CDR3 coding DNA: TGCAGTGCTAGCGCGGGGGGGCTGAATGAGCAGTTCTTC. Translated, it gives CSASAGGLNEQFF.

The chain couples TRBV15 to TRBJ2-3; 8 bases align to TRBD2. Losses at the gene ends were 3 bases for V and 5 bases for J; bases not matched to a gene: 4. Germline V gives CDR1 LNHNV, CDR2 YYDKDF (reference sequence). This CDR3 has 14 residues. CDR3: CATSSGGAVDTQYF. In nucleotides, the CDR3 is TGTGCCACCAGCAGCGGGGGGGCGGTAGATACGCAGTATTTT.

J is TRBJ2-3 and V is TRBV10-3; D is possibly TRBD2 (6 bases). This CDR3 is built from 13 residues. Germline values: CDR1 ENHRY, CDR2 SYGVKD. Trimming took off 8 bases at V and 3 bases at J, with 12 bases between the two ends. The CDR3 region has the DNA TGTGCCATCGAGGGGAGGAGTACAGATACGCAGTATTTT. This sequence encodes CAIEGRSTDTQYF.

DNA of the CDR3: TGTGCCTGGAGTAATAGGGACTGGGAGACTGAAGCTTTCTTT. Its translation: CAWSNRDWETEAFF. The J gene is TRBJ1-1, the V gene TRBV30; perhaps TRBD1 as D (5 bases). Germline V gives CDR1 GTSNPN, CDR2 SVGIG (reference sequence). The V and J ends lost 2 bases and 5 bases respectively, with 15 bases between them. This CDR3 spans 14 amino acids.

CDR3 bases: TGCGCCAGCAGCCAAGCATGGGGTAACTATGGCTACACCTTC. It yields the protein CASSQAWGNYGYTF. The chain has TRBV4-1 and TRBJ1-2; no clear D. CDR1 MGHRA and CDR2 YSYEKL come from the germline V gene. The CDR3 runs 14 residues. V lost 1 base and J 1 base, leaving 7 bases between the germline ends.

The CDR3 region is CASSSDRDNYGYTF. Written as DNA, the CDR3 is TGTGCCAGCAGCTCGGACAGGGACAACTATGGCTACACCTTC. The V gene is TRBV4-2, the J gene TRBJ1-2; 8 bases line up with TRBD1. Germline V CDR1 and CDR2: LGHNA, YNFKEQ. The CDR3 is 14 amino acids. The ends lost 5 bases at V and 2 bases at J; junction bases unmatched: 4.

Only a few counts were recorded for this clonotype. The chain employs TRBV29-1 and TRBJ2-1; no reliable D call. The CDR3 is 11 residues long. Germline values: CDR1 SQVTM, CDR2 ANQGSEA. V was pared by 4 bases and J by 5 bases, with 6 bases between. Here the CDR3 reads CSVVGDNEQFF. In DNA, the CDR3 is TGCAGCGTTGTCGGCGACAATGAGCAGTTCTTC.

The V and J genes are TRBV20-1 and TRBJ2-7; 7 bases map to TRBD1. V gave up 2 bases and J gave up 7 bases; unmatched junction bases: 8. This CDR3 has 13 residues. The germline gives CDR1 DFQATT, CDR2 SNEGSKA (reference sequence). The CDR3 is CSARSTGAREQYF. In DNA, the CDR3 is TGCAGTGCTAGATCTACAGGGGCGAGGGAGCAGTACTTC.

V usage is TRBV29-1 and J usage is TRBJ2-3, with D perhaps TRBD1 or TRBD2 (6 bases each). The germline V gene encodes CDR1 SQVTM and CDR2 ANQGSEA. This CDR3 has 13 amino acids. The germline V and J ends were trimmed by 2 bases and 5 bases, with 11 bases remaining between them. The CDR3 coding sequence is TGCAGCGTTGAAAGGGGGGCGGAAGATACGCAGTATTTT. Amino acids: CSVERGAEDTQYF.